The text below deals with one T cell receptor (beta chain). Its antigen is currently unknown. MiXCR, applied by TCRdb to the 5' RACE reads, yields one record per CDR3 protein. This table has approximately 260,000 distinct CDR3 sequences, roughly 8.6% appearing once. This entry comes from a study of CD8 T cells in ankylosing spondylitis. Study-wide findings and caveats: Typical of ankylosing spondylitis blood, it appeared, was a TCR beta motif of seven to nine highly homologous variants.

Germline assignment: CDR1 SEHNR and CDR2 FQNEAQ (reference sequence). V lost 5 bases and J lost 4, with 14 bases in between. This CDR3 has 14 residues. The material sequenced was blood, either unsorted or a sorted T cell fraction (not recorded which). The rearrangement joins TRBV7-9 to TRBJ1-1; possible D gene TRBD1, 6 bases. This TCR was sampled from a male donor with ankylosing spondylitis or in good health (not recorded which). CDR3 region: CASSARQESTEAFF. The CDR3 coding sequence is TGTGCCAGCAGCGCTCGACAGGAGAGCACTGAAGCTTTCTTT. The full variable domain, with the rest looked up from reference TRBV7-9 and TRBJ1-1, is DTGVSQNPRHKITKRGQNVTFRCDPISEHNRLYWYRQTLGQGPEFLTYFQNEAQLEKSRLLSDRFSAERPKGSFSTLEIQRTEQGDSAMYLCASSARQESTEAFFGQGTRLTVV.